The 22 T cell receptor beta chains presented below share a single source sample, sequenced in a study of regulatory T cells in long-lasting Graves disease. Time point denoted: newly diagnosed GD, antithyroid drugs for less than 3 months. From RNA extracted from PBMCs, the TCR library was made. Arm-PCR of CDR3 regions with iRepertoire HTBI primers generated TCR beta libraries. One entry per CDR3 protein results from TCRdb running MiXCR on the multiplex PCR reads. The sample carries about 420,000 distinct CDR3 sequences, 16% recorded once. This sample was shared with a second study, whose subject was T cells in Graves' hyperthyroidism and ophthalmopathy.

Sequencing used peripheral blood mononuclear cells (PBMCs), obtained at new diagnosis, from a patient treated with antithyroid drugs. These receptors all stem from a woman in her late teens or twenties with Graves disease.

This chain uses TRBV7-8 with TRBJ2-7, with D perhaps matching TRBD1 or TRBD2 (5 bases each). There are 13 residues in the CDR3. Germline assignment: CDR1 SGHVS and CDR2 FQNEAQ. Trimming took 6 bases from V and 5 from J, leaving 14 bases between them. CDR3 nucleotide sequence: TGTGCCAGCAGTCAAGCCGGGGCCCACGAGCAGTACTTC. This codes for CASSQAGAHEQYF.

This clonotype showed up many times. The gene calls are TRBV7-2 and TRBJ1-1, with D tentatively TRBD1 (5 bases). Trimming shortened V by 6 bases and J by 2 bases, and 10 bases separated the two germline ends. Germline loops: CDR1 SGHTA, CDR2 FQGNSA. The CDR3 sequence is 13 residues long. The CDR3 nucleotides read TGTGCCAGCAGGCGGACAAGAAACACTGAAGCTTTCTTT. Its translation is CASRRTRNTEAFF.

This clonotype has at least ten counts. This chain links TRBV6-1 with TRBJ2-7; 7 bases map to TRBD1. CDR1 MNHNS and CDR2 SASEGT come from the germline V gene. V was pared by 8 bases and J by 6 bases, with 10 bases of the junction left unmatched. The CDR3 has 13 amino acids. In DNA form, the CDR3 reads TGTGCCAGCGAGGGGCGAGGGGGCGCCGAGCAGTACTTC. This encodes CASEGRGGAEQYF.

This clonotype was recorded at least ten times. The V call is TRBV20-1, the J call TRBJ2-1; D unclear. The V gene lost 3 bases and the J gene lost 3 bases, with 9 bases spanning the gap. The germline V gene encodes CDR1 DFQATT and CDR2 SNEGSKA (reference sequence). This CDR3 has 13 residues. CDR3 sequence: CSASERLYNEQFF. CDR3 in DNA: TGCAGTGCTAGCGAACGCCTCTACAATGAGCAGTTCTTC.

This clonotype was detected many times. The rearrangement links TRBV13 to TRBJ2-7; D not certain. V was trimmed by 5 bases and J by 3 bases, leaving 8 bases between them. Germline-derived CDR1 and CDR2 are PRHDT and FYEKMQ (reference sequence). The CDR3 sequence is 12 residues long. The CDR3 nucleotides read TGTGCCAGCAGCGTAAGCAACTACGAGCAGTACTTC. This gives the protein CASSVSNYEQYF.

Comment on this clonotype: A single base separates this from a much larger clone, so it may be a read error. This sequence joins TRBV28 and TRBJ2-7; 11 nucleotides line up with TRBD1. The germline V gene encodes CDR1 MDHEN and CDR2 SYDVKM. J lost 2 bases, V lost 2 bases, and 8 bases had no gene match. The CDR3 is made up of 17 amino acids. The CDR3, as DNA: TGTGCCAGCAGTTTACCAGAGGACAGGGGGCGAACCTACGAGCAGTACTTC. It encodes CASSLPEDRGRTYEQYF.

This clonotype has a handful of counts. V gene TRBV9 combines with J gene TRBJ2-2, with 8 bases lining up with TRBD2. Germline V gene lookup returns CDR1 SGDLS and CDR2 YYNGEE. Unmatched junction bases numbered 8, after V lost 4 bases and J lost 3 bases. The CDR3 has 16 residues. The CDR3 bases are TGTGCCAGCAGCCGCTTTGGAGCGGGAGACACCGGGGAGCTGTTTTTT. Translation gives CASSRFGAGDTGELFF.

In this sample, this clonotype turned up many times. The J gene is TRBJ2-3, the V gene TRBV12-3 or TRBV12-4, with 8 positions matching TRBD2. The CDR3 consists of 15 residues. The junction had 8 bases not matched to a gene; V was cut back by 3 bases and J by 6 bases. The CDR3 region is CASSFAGRAVDTQYF. The CDR3 DNA follows: TGTGCCAGCAGTTTCGCCGGGAGGGCCGTGGATACGCAGTATTTT.

The rearrangement uses TRBV24-1 and TRBJ2-6; D uncertain. V lost 9 bases, J lost 4 bases, and 9 bases lay in between. Germline V CDR1 and CDR2: KGHDR, SFDVKD. The CDR3 loop spans 13 amino acids. CDR3: CATGRPGANVLTF. The CDR3 nucleotides are TGTGCCACCGGTCGGCCGGGGGCCAACGTCCTGACTTTC.

This clonotype was seen at least ten times. The chain carries TRBV5-1 and TRBJ2-2; D perhaps matches TRBD1 (5 bases). The CDR3 is 16 residues long. The germline gives CDR1 SGHRS, CDR2 YFSETQ. V was shortened by 1 base and J by 5 bases, with 15 bases between the two germline ends. CDR3 in DNA: TGCGCCAGCAGCTTGAAGGGGTCGCCTCAAACCGGGGAGCTGTTTTTT. The encoded protein is CASSLKGSPQTGELFF.

In this sample, this clonotype turned up a few times. The V and J genes are TRBV6-2 or TRBV6-3 and TRBJ2-4, with D possibly called TRBD1 or TRBD2 (6 bases each). The CDR3 runs to 14 residues. Germline CDR1 MNHEY, CDR2 SVGEGT. Between the trimmed V and J ends, which lost 7 bases and 8 bases, there was a span of 18 bases. CDR3 amino acids: CASIVAPGAYIQYF. In DNA, the CDR3 is TGTGCCAGCATCGTGGCCCCGGGGGCGTACATTCAGTACTTC.

This clonotype showed up many times. The genes are TRBV28 and TRBJ2-3, with D unclear. Germline V gene lookup returns CDR1 MDHEN and CDR2 SYDVKM. The V end lost 5 bases, the J end lost 7 bases, and 7 bases lay between the germline ends. This CDR3 has 11 amino acids. This chain's CDR3 is CASSLDNTQYF. As DNA, the CDR3 is TGTGCCAGCAGTCTAGACAATACGCAGTATTTT.

This chain connects TRBV7-9 to TRBJ1-4, with unresolved D. Germline V gives CDR1 SEHNR, CDR2 FQNEAQ (reference sequence). Trimming removed 2 bases from V and 4 bases from J, with 17 bases in between. The CDR3 contains 17 residues. This chain's CDR3 is CASSLSKTLKSNEKLFF. CDR3 DNA sequence: TGTGCCAGCAGCTTATCTAAGACCCTCAAGAGTAATGAAAAACTGTTTTTT.

This clonotype occurred many times. The V call is TRBV12-3 or TRBV12-4, the J call TRBJ1-5; D not certain. Trimming removed 6 bases at V and 3 bases at J, with 6 bases between. The CDR3 consists of 12 residues. The CDR3 DNA reads as TGTGCCAGCAGCTACACCAATCAGCCCCAGCATTTT. Its translation: CASSYTNQPQHF.

This clonotype was picked up many times. The chain employs TRBV20-1 and TRBJ1-5, with D uncertain. V lost 4 bases, J lost 6 bases, and 22 bases lay in between. The CDR3 runs 16 residues. CDR1 and CDR2 (germline): DFQATT, SNEGSKA (reference sequence). CDR3: CSAITPDWVRGQPQHF. The CDR3 DNA reads TGCAGTGCTATCACCCCGGACTGGGTAAGAGGTCAGCCCCAGCATTTT.

The V call is TRBV18, the J call TRBJ2-2; D gene ambiguous. The CDR3 loop spans 13 amino acids. V was trimmed by 5 bases and J by 6 bases, leaving 10 bases between them. Germline V lookup: CDR1 KGHSH, CDR2 LQKENI. CDR3 in amino acids: CASSGSVSGELFF. CDR3 DNA: TGTGCCAGCTCAGGGTCTGTGTCCGGGGAGCTGTTTTTT.

Points on this clonotype: A read error likely explains this, since a far larger clone differs by one base. This sequence joins TRBV5-5 and TRBJ2-1; no reliable D call. Germline CDR1 and CDR2: SGHKS and YYEKEE (reference sequence). The CDR3 contains 17 residues. The CDR3 is CASSLGFFRAQYSEQFF. CDR3 DNA: TGTGCCAGCAGCTTGGGATTCTTCCGGGCCCAATACAGTGAGCAGTTCTTC.

In its sample, this clonotype was seen many times. This chain joins TRBV3-1 and TRBJ1-1; 9 bases fit TRBD1. The length of the CDR3 is 14 residues. CDR1 and CDR2 (germline): LGHDT, YNNKEL (reference sequence). V was pared by 6 bases and J by 3 bases, with 5 bases of the junction left unmatched. CDR3 in amino acids: CASSHRGRDTEAFF. CDR3 bases: TGTGCCAGCAGTCACAGGGGGCGCGACACTGAAGCTTTCTTT.

Many counts were recorded for this clonotype. The rearrangement uses TRBV7-6 and TRBJ2-2; TRBD2 matches 11 bases. The CDR3 totals 15 residues. V lost 5 bases to trimming and J lost 4 bases; unmatched junction nucleotides: 3. The germline V gene has CDR1 SGHVS and CDR2 FNYEAQ. DNA of the CDR3: TGTGCCAGCAGCCTACTAGCGGGAGTCACCGGGGAGCTGTTTTTT. Translating it yields CASSLLAGVTGELFF. The whole variable domain, filled in from reference TRBV7-6 and TRBJ2-2, reads GAGVSQSPRYKVTKRGQDVALRCDPISGHVSLYWYRQALGQGPEFLTYFNYEAQQDKSGLPNDRFSAERPEGSISTLTIQRTEQRDSAMYRCASSLLAGVTGELFFGEGSRLTVL.

This clonotype was detected ten times or more. V gene TRBV12-3 or TRBV12-4 combines with J gene TRBJ1-1, with TRBD1 matching over 8 bases. The CDR3 sequence is 15 residues long. After removal of 7 bases from V and 4 bases from J, the junction contained 11 bases not matched to a gene. CDR3 loop: CASNGAWTGLTEAFF. The CDR3 region has the DNA TGTGCCAGCAATGGGGCATGGACAGGGCTCACTGAAGCTTTCTTT.

The genes are TRBV14 and TRBJ2-2, with unresolved D. The V and J ends lost 1 base and 7 bases respectively, with 10 bases between them. Germline CDR1 reads SGHDN; CDR2 reads FVKESK. The length of the CDR3 is 14 residues. CDR3 bases: TGTGCCAGCAGCCAAGGTGTGGGTATCGGGGAGCTGTTTTTT. Translation: CASSQGVGIGELFF.

This clonotype was seen repeatedly, ten times or more. The rearrangement joins TRBV20-1 to TRBJ2-7; 10 bases align to TRBD2. Germline V gene sequence: CDR1 DFQATT, CDR2 SNEGSKA (reference sequence). The CDR3 sequence is 14 residues long. V lost 1 base to trimming and J lost 7 bases; unmatched junction nucleotides: 7. The CDR3 is CSARASGRANEQYF. The CDR3 DNA follows: TGCAGTGCTAGAGCCAGCGGGAGGGCCAATGAGCAGTACTTC.